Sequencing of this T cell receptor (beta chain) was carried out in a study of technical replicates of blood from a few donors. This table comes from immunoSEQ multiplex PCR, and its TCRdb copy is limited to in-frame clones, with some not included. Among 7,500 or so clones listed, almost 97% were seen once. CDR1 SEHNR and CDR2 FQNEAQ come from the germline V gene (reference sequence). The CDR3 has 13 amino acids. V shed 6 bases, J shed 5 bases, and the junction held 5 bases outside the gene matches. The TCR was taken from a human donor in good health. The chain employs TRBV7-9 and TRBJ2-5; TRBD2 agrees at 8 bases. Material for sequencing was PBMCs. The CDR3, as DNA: TGTGCCAGCAGGAATAGCGGGGCGGAGACCCAGTACTTC. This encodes CASRNSGAETQYF.